Below, one T cell receptor (beta chain) is given with its context. Its antigen remains unknown. The CDR3 is 14 residues long. V lost 4 bases and J lost 2, with 13 bases in between. Per germline, CDR1 SGDLS and CDR2 YYNGEE. Everyone who donated was a healthy bone marrow donor. The data derive from a study of cytomegalovirus exposure and HLA in healthy donors. PCR primers comprised 60 Vbeta and 13 Jbeta primers. Only in-frame clones appear in the TCRdb table, and some are missing; sequencing was by immunoSEQ multiplex PCR. The data show some 78,000 clones, with more than 65% seen just once and around 10% held by the top ten. Study-wide points: Accounts indicate the classifier identified cytomegalovirus status with strong specificity and sensitivity. The presence/absence work took it that sequencing depth was about the same across donors. What a later analysis showed was that several of the most significant clusters appeared linked to common viral pathogens.

Sequencing input: PBMCs. The chain employs TRBV9 and TRBJ2-7, with TRBD1 as a possible D gene (5 bases). The receptor was derived from a woman aged 40 to 55 in good health and CMV-seropositive. This CDR3 reads CASSPVQGTYEQYF. The DNA of the CDR3 is TGTGCCAGCAGCCCCGTGCAGGGCACCTACGAGCAGTACTTC.